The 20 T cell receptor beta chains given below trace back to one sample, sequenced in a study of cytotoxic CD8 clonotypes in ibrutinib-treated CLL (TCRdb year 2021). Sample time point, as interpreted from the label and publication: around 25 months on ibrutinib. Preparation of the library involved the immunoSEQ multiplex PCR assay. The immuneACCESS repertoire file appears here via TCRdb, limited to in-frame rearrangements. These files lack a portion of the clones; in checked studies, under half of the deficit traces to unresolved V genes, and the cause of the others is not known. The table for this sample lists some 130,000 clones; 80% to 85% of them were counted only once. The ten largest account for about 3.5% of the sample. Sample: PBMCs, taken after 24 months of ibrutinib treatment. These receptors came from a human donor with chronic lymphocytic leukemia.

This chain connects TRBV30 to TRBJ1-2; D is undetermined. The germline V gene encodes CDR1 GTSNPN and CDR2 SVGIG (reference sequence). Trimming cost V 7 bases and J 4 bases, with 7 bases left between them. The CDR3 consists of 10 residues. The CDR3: CAFHSYGYTF. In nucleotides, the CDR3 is TGTGCCTTTCACTCCTATGGCTACACCTTC.

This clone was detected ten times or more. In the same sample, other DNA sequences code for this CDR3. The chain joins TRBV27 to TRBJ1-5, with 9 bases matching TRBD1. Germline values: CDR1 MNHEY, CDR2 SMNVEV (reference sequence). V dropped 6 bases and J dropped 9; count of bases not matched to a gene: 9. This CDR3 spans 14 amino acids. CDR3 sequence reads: CASSLGQGVGPQHF. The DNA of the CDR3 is TGTGCCAGCAGCCTGGGACAGGGCGTGGGGCCCCAGCATTTT.

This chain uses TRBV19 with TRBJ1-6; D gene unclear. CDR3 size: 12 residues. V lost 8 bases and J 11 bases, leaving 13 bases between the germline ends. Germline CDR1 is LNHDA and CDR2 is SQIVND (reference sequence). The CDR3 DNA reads TGTGCCAGTTGCGGTTCGGTTCCACCCCTCCACTTT. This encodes CASCGSVPPLHF. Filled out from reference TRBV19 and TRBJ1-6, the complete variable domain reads DGGITQSPKYLFRKEGQNVTLSCEQNLNHDAMYWYRQDPGQGLRLIYYSQIVNDFQKGDIAEGYSVSREKKESFPLTVTSAQKNPTAFYLCASCGSVPPLHFGNGTRLTVT.

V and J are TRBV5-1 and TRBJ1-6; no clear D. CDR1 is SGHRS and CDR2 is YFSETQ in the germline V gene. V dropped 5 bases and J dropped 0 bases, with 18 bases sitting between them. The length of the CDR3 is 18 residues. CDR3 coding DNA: TGCGCCAGCAGTTTGCATTGGCTGGGGAGCTCCTATAATTCACCCCTCCACTTT. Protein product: CASSLHWLGSSYNSPLHF.

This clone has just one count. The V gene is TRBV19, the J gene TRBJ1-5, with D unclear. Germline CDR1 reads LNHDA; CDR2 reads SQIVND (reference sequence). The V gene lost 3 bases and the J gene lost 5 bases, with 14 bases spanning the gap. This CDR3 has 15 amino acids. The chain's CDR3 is CASSIGFNRDQPQHF. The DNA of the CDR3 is TGTGCCAGTAGTATTGGGTTCAACCGGGATCAGCCCCAGCATTTT.

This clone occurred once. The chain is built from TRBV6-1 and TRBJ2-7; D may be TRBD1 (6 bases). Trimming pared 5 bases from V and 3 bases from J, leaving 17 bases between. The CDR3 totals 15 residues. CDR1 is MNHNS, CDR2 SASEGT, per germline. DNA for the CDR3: TGTGCCAGCAGTCCCACAGGGAAGGAGCTCTACGAGCAGTACTTC. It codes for CASSPTGKELYEQYF.

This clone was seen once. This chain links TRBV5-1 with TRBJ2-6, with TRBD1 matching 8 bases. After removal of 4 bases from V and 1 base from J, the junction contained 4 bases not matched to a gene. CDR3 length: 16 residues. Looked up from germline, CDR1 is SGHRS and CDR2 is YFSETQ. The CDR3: CASSQWTGSGANVLTF. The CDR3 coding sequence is TGCGCCAGCAGCCAATGGACAGGGTCTGGGGCCAACGTCCTGACTTTC.

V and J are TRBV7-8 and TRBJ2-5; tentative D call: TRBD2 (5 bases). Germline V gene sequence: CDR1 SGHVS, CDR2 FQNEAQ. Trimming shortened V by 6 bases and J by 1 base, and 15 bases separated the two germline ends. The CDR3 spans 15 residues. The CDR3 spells CASSSRTGFQETQYF. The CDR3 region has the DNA TGTGCCAGCAGTTCAAGGACGGGATTCCAAGAGACCCAGTACTTC.

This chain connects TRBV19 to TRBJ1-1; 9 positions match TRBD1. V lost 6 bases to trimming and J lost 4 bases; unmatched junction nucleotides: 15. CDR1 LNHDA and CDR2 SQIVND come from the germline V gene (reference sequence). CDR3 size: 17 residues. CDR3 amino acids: CASSPGGRTGAATEAFF. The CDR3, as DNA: TGTGCCAGTAGCCCCGGTGGCCGGACAGGGGCGGCCACTGAAGCTTTCTTT. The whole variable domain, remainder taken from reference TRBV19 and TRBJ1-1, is DGGITQSPKYLFRKEGQNVTLSCEQNLNHDAMYWYRQDPGQGLRLIYYSQIVNDFQKGDIAEGYSVSREKKESFPLTVTSAQKNPTAFYLCASSPGGRTGAATEAFFGQGTRLTVV.

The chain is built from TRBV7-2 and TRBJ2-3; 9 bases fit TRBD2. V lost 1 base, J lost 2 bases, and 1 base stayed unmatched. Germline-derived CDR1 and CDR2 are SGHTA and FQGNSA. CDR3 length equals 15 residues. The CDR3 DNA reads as TGTGCCAGCAGCTTAGTAGCGGGGGACACAGATACGCAGTATTTT. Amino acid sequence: CASSLVAGDTDTQYF.

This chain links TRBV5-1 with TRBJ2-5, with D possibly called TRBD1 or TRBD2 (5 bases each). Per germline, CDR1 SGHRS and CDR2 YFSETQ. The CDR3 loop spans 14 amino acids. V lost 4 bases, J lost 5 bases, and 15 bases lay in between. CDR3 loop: CASSPEGSGETQYF. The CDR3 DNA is TGCGCCAGCAGCCCTGAGGGGTCGGGGGAGACCCAGTACTTC.

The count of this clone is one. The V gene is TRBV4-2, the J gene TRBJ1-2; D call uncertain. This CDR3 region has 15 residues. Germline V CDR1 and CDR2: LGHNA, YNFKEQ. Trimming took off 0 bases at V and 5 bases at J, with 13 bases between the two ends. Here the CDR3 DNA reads TGTGCCAGCAGCCAAGAGGACGGGATGGGATATGGCTACACCTTC. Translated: CASSQEDGMGYGYTF.

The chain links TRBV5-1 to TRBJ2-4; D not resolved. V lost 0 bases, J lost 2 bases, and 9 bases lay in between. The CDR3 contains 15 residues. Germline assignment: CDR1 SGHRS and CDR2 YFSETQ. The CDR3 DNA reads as TGCGCCAGCAGCTTGGGGGCTTTGTCCAAAAACATTCAGTACTTC. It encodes CASSLGALSKNIQYF.

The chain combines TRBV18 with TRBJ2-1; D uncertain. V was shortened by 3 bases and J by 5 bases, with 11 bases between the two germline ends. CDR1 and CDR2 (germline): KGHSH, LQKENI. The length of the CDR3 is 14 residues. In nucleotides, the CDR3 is TGTGCCAGCTCACCGGCGGCAGGAGACAATGAGCAGTTCTTC. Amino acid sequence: CASSPAAGDNEQFF.

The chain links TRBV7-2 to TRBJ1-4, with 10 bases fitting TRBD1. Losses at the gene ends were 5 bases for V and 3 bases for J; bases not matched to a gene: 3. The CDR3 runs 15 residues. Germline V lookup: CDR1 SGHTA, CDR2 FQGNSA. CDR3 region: CASSDRGLANEKLFF. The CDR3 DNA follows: TGTGCCAGCAGCGACAGGGGGCTGGCTAATGAAAAACTGTTTTTT.

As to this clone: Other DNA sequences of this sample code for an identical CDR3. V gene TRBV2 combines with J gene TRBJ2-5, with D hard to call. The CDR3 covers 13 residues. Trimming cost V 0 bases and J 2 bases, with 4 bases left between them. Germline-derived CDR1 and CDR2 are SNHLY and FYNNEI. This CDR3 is CASSEAAQETQYF. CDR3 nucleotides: TGTGCCAGCAGTGAAGCGGCGCAAGAGACCCAGTACTTC.

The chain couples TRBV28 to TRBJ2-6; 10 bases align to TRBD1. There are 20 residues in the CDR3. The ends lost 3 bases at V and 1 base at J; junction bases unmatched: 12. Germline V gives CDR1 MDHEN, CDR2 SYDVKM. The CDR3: CASSLVAGQGISSGANVLTF. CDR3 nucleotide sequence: TGTGCCAGCAGTTTGGTAGCGGGACAGGGGATATCTTCTGGGGCCAACGTCCTGACTTTC.

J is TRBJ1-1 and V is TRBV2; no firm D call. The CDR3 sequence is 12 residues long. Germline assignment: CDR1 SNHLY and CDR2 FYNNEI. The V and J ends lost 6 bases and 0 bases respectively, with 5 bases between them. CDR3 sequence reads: CASRVLNTEAFF. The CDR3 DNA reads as TGTGCCAGCAGGGTCTTGAACACTGAAGCTTTCTTT.

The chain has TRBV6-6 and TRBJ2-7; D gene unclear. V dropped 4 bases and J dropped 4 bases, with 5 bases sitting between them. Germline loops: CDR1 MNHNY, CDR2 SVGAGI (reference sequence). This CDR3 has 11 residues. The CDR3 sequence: CASSSLYEQYF. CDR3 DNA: TGTGCCAGCAGTTCCCTGTACGAGCAGTACTTC.

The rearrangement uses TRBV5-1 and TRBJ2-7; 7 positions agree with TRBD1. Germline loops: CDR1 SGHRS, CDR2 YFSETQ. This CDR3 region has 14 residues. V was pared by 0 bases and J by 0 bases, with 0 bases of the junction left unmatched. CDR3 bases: TGCGCCAGCAGCTTGGCAGGGGGCTCCTACGAGCAGTACTTC. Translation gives CASSLAGGSYEQYF. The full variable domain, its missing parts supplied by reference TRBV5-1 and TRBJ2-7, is KAGVTQTPRYLIKTRGQQVTLSCSPISGHRSVSWYQQTPGQGLQFLFEYFSETQRNKGNFPGRFSGRQFSNSRSEMNVSTLELGDSALYLCASSLAGGSYEQYFGPGTRLTVT.